These 28 T cell receptor beta chains came from one sample sequenced in a study of blood T cell repertoires in COVID-19 (dated by TCRdb to about 2020). Preparation of the library involved the immunoSEQ multiplex PCR assay. TCRdb holds this immuneACCESS table with in-frame rearrangements only. Some clones are missing; in checked studies, unresolved V genes explain under half, and the rest has no known cause. For this sample the table gives under 200,000 clones, of which approximately 89% were detected only once. In total, the top ten clones hold around 3.3% of the sample. Input material: peripheral blood. Receptors originate from a man between 65 and 85 years old with acute or convalescent COVID-19.

The genes are TRBV4-1 and TRBJ2-3; TRBD2 might be the D (6 bases). CDR3 length: 15 residues. The V end was cut by 0 bases, the J end by 5 bases, with 12 bases between. The V gene's germline CDR1 is MGHRA and CDR2 YSYEKL. The CDR3 here is CASSQDRGLGDTQYF. Here the CDR3 DNA reads TGCGCCAGCAGCCAAGATCGGGGGTTGGGAGATACGCAGTATTTT.

This chain links TRBV6-5 with TRBJ2-1; TRBD1 aligns across 9 bases. Germline V lookup: CDR1 MNHEY, CDR2 SVGAGI. V shed 9 bases, J shed 3 bases, and the junction held 6 bases outside the gene matches. This CDR3 region has 14 residues. CDR3 protein: CASCSGQGYNEQFF. The CDR3 region has the DNA TGTGCCAGTTGTTCGGGACAGGGCTACAATGAGCAGTTCTTC.

V and J are TRBV29-1 and TRBJ1-1; TRBD1 agrees at 8 bases. This CDR3 is built from 13 residues. The germline gives CDR1 SQVTM, CDR2 ANQGSEA. The V segment lost 7 bases and the J segment 4 bases; nucleotides outside the gene matches: 8. In DNA form, the CDR3 reads TGCAGCGCCGACAGGGGTTGGAGCACTGAAGCTTTCTTT. Protein sequence: CSADRGWSTEAFF.

V is TRBV2 and J is TRBJ2-2; the match to TRBD2 covers 7 bases. From germline, CDR1 is SNHLY and CDR2 FYNNEI. The CDR3 extends over 14 amino acids. V lost 9 bases and J lost 2; bases outside the gene matches: 6. This CDR3 reads CASTGTKNTGELFF. Here the CDR3 DNA reads TGTGCCAGTACCGGGACTAAAAACACCGGGGAGCTGTTTTTT.

The chain joins TRBV5-1 to TRBJ2-3; 11 bases map to TRBD2. The junction had 12 bases not matched to a gene; V was cut back by 4 bases and J by 2 bases. From germline, CDR1 is SGHRS and CDR2 YFSETQ. This CDR3 has 18 residues. DNA for the CDR3: TGCGCCAGCAGCCATCCGGGACTAGCGGTATCTTACACAGATACGCAGTATTTT. Its translation is CASSHPGLAVSYTDTQYF.

This rearrangement joins TRBV6-5 to TRBJ2-7, with a possible D match to TRBD1 (6 bases). Trimming cost V 6 bases and J 0 bases, with 15 bases left between them. This CDR3 has 15 residues. CDR1 and CDR2 (germline): MNHEY, SVGAGI. CDR3 sequence (DNA): TGTGCCAGCAGCGGTACAGGGTCGCCCTCCTACGAGCAGTACTTC. This sequence encodes CASSGTGSPSYEQYF.

The V and J genes are TRBV29-1 and TRBJ2-7; TRBD1 is a possible D gene (8 bases). Germline V gene data show CDR1 as SQVTM and CDR2 as ANQGSEA. The CDR3 extends over 13 amino acids. The V gene lost 2 bases and the J gene lost 3 bases, with 11 bases spanning the gap. CDR3 sequence reads: CSVESGTGYEQYF. The CDR3 coding sequence is TGCAGCGTTGAAAGCGGGACAGGCTACGAGCAGTACTTC.

The CDR3 DNA follows: TGTGCCAGCAGCTTGAGCCTAGCGGGAGGGCCCGGTAAAGAGACCCAGTACTTC. Translated, it gives CASSLSLAGGPGKETQYF. The chain joins TRBV11-2 to TRBJ2-5; 12 bases are shared with TRBD2. This CDR3 has 18 amino acids. The trim removed 3 bases at V and 3 bases at J, leaving 11 bases unmatched. Germline V gives CDR1 SGHAT, CDR2 FQNNGV.

This sequence joins TRBV9 and TRBJ2-5; 13 bases match TRBD2. This CDR3 spans 16 amino acids. The V and J ends lost 4 bases and 4 bases, in that order; junction bases with no gene match: 7. Per the germline V gene, CDR1 is SGDLS and CDR2 is YYNGEE. This chain's CDR3 is CASSSRTSGSRETQYF. The CDR3 DNA follows: TGTGCCAGCAGCTCACGGACTAGCGGGAGCCGAGAGACCCAGTACTTC.

This sequence joins TRBV7-7 and TRBJ1-6; tentative D call: TRBD1 (6 bases). The CDR3 spans 13 residues. The V gene lost 5 bases and the J gene lost 7 bases, with 9 bases spanning the gap. Germline V lookup: CDR1 SSHAT, CDR2 FNYEAQ (reference sequence). CDR3 protein: CASSRTVNSPLHF. The DNA of the CDR3 is TGTGCCAGCAGCCGGACAGTCAATTCACCCCTCCACTTT.

The V and J genes are TRBV29-1 and TRBJ2-5, with 7 positions matching TRBD2. V was pared by 7 bases and J by 5 bases, with 7 bases of the junction left unmatched. The CDR3 runs 12 residues. Germline V lookup: CDR1 SQVTM, CDR2 ANQGSEA. This chain's CDR3 is CSAKKGGETQYF. The CDR3 bases are TGCAGCGCAAAGAAGGGAGGGGAGACCCAGTACTTC.

Of note for this clone: Other nucleotide sequences in the sample specify the same CDR3. The rearrangement links TRBV9 to TRBJ2-1; TRBD2 aligns across 8 bases. The V and J ends lost 4 bases and 2 bases, in that order; junction bases with no gene match: 2. The CDR3 length is 14 residues. Germline V gives CDR1 SGDLS, CDR2 YYNGEE. CDR3 loop: CASSSAGAYNEQFF. For the CDR3, the DNA is TGTGCCAGCAGCTCAGCGGGAGCCTACAATGAGCAGTTCTTC.

This chain connects TRBV20-1 to TRBJ1-4; no definite D call. Trimming took off 3 bases at V and 0 bases at J, with 5 bases between the two ends. The CDR3 loop spans 13 amino acids. CDR1 is DFQATT and CDR2 is SNEGSKA in the germline V gene (reference sequence). CDR3 region: CSASSSTNEKLFF. CDR3 DNA sequence: TGCAGTGCTAGTTCCTCAACTAATGAAAAACTGTTTTTT.

To note about this clone: One end of the junction fails to match germline, which may point to a read error. This chain uses TRBV7-7 with TRBJ2-7, with 9 bases identical to TRBD1. Germline CDR1 SSHAT, CDR2 FNYEAQ (reference sequence). The CDR3 has 15 amino acids. The CDR3 nucleotides are TGTGCTAGCAGCGCCGGACAGGGGCCCTCCTACGAGCAGTACTTC. It specifies CASSAGQGPSYEQYF.

This CDR3 is CASSRRNYGYTF. CDR3 in DNA: TGTGCCAGCAGCCGGAGGAACTATGGCTACACCTTC. The chain has TRBV3-1 (or the pseudogene TRBV3-2) and TRBJ1-2; unclear D gene. Deletions cut 4 bases from V and 2 bases from J, with 5 bases between. CDR1 is LGHDT and CDR2 is YNNKEL in the germline V gene (reference sequence). The CDR3 consists of 12 residues.

The CDR3 bases are TGTGCCAGCAGTTATATTAGCGGGGCAAGCACAGATACGCAGTATTTT. It encodes CASSYISGASTDTQYF. The rearrangement uses TRBV6-5 and TRBJ2-3; 8 bases are a match to TRBD2. Germline CDR1 reads MNHEY; CDR2 reads SVGAGI. This CDR3 contains 16 residues. Unmatched junction bases numbered 5, after V lost 3 bases and J lost 0 bases.

The table lists this clone with a count of one. V gene TRBV2 combines with J gene TRBJ1-1, with D possibly TRBD1 on 6 matching bases. Germline values: CDR1 SNHLY, CDR2 FYNNEI. Trimming took 8 bases from V and 6 from J, leaving 22 bases between them. The CDR3 covers 15 residues. The CDR3 DNA is TGTGCCAGCCCGACAGGACTTCTCAGGAATCCTGAAGCTTTCTTT. Its translation is CASPTGLLRNPEAFF.

The chain joins TRBV18 to TRBJ1-1; D not certain. The CDR3 covers 15 residues. Germline CDR1 and CDR2: KGHSH and LQKENI. V dropped 3 bases and J dropped 3 bases, with 14 bases sitting between them. The CDR3 spells CASSPTVLRDTEAFF. The CDR3 region has the DNA TGTGCCAGCTCACCGACCGTATTGCGGGACACTGAAGCTTTCTTT.

This rearrangement joins TRBV28 to TRBJ1-5, with 8 bases aligning to TRBD1. CDR3 length: 15 residues. V gave up 3 bases and J gave up 5 bases; unmatched junction bases: 6. Germline V gene data show CDR1 as MDHEN and CDR2 as SYDVKM. The CDR3 nucleotides are TGTGCCAGCAGTTTCGGGACAGGAAGGGATCAGCCCCAGCATTTT. This sequence encodes CASSFGTGRDQPQHF.

The J gene is TRBJ1-1, the V gene TRBV6-5; 9 positions match TRBD1. This CDR3 is 14 amino acids long. Germline values: CDR1 MNHEY, CDR2 SVGAGI. V lost 11 bases and J lost 5; bases outside the gene matches: 12. The CDR3 protein is CAALSGTGYTEAFF. The CDR3 nucleotides read TGTGCCGCCCTTTCCGGGACAGGGTATACTGAAGCTTTCTTT.

This chain links TRBV12-3 or TRBV12-4 with TRBJ1-5, with a possible D match to TRBD1 (6 bases). V was pared by 8 bases and J by 6 bases, with 14 bases between. There are 13 residues in the CDR3. CDR3 amino acids: CASRTERSQPQHF. The CDR3 DNA reads as TGTGCCAGCCGGACAGAACGGAGTCAGCCCCAGCATTTT.

The chain recombines TRBV19 with TRBJ2-1; TRBD2 matches at 13 bases. CDR3 size: 17 residues. The V gene's germline CDR1 is LNHDA and CDR2 SQIVND (reference sequence). Trimming removed 5 bases from V and 9 bases from J; junction bases left unmatched: 13. CDR3 loop: CASSEIGTSGIFSEQFF. CDR3 coding DNA: TGTGCCAGTAGTGAAATCGGGACTAGCGGGATCTTCTCTGAGCAGTTCTTC.

This clone was found once. The V gene is TRBV29-1, the J gene TRBJ2-7, with D possibly being TRBD2 (6 bases). This CDR3 is built from 13 residues. Looked up from germline, CDR1 is SQVTM and CDR2 is ANQGSEA. CDR3 nucleotide sequence: TGCAGTGGGGGAGGTCTCCCCCTCTACGAGCAGTACTTC. It yields the protein CSGGGLPLYEQYF.

The genes are TRBV9 and TRBJ2-1; 12 positions agree with TRBD2. This CDR3 is built from 19 residues. CDR1 is SGDLS, CDR2 YYNGEE, per germline. V trimming: 4 bases; J trimming: 1 base; junction bases outside the gene matches: 12. The CDR3 region is CASSYKGLAGSASYNEQFF. As DNA, the CDR3 is TGTGCCAGCAGCTATAAAGGACTAGCGGGATCGGCGTCCTACAATGAGCAGTTCTTC.

CDR3 amino acids: CSASRAVREGPSGNEQFF. CDR3 bases: TGCAGTGCTAGTAGGGCGGTTAGGGAGGGGCCTAGCGGCAATGAGCAGTTCTTC. The chain couples TRBV20-1 to TRBJ2-1, with 7 bases matching TRBD2. Germline V gene data show CDR1 as DFQATT and CDR2 as SNEGSKA (reference sequence). J gave up 6 bases and V 3 bases, and 20 bases lay outside the gene matches. This CDR3 is 18 amino acids long.

This chain joins TRBV7-2 and TRBJ1-2, with 9 bases lining up with TRBD1. The CDR3 has 15 amino acids. CDR1 is SGHTA, CDR2 FQGNSA, per germline. J gave up 5 bases and V 5 bases, and 9 bases lay outside the gene matches. The CDR3 DNA follows: TGTGCCAGCAGCCGGGACAGGGTTGGGGGGTATGGCTACACCTTC. Amino acid sequence: CASSRDRVGGYGYTF.

The V and J genes are TRBV27 and TRBJ2-1, with D perhaps TRBD2 (6 bases). The germline gives CDR1 MNHEY, CDR2 SMNVEV (reference sequence). This CDR3 region has 13 residues. V lost 4 bases to trimming and J lost 5 bases, with 9 bases between them. In DNA, the CDR3 is TGTGCCAGCAGTTGGAGGGGTAACAATGAGCAGTTCTTC. Translation gives CASSWRGNNEQFF.

The V call is TRBV9, the J call TRBJ2-3; D is ambiguous. The CDR3 is 15 residues long. The V end was cut by 2 bases, the J end by 6 bases, with 16 bases between. From germline, CDR1 is SGDLS and CDR2 YYNGEE. CDR3 sequence: CASSVISLRSDTQYF. CDR3 nucleotides: TGTGCCAGCAGCGTCATCTCATTACGGTCGGATACGCAGTATTTT.